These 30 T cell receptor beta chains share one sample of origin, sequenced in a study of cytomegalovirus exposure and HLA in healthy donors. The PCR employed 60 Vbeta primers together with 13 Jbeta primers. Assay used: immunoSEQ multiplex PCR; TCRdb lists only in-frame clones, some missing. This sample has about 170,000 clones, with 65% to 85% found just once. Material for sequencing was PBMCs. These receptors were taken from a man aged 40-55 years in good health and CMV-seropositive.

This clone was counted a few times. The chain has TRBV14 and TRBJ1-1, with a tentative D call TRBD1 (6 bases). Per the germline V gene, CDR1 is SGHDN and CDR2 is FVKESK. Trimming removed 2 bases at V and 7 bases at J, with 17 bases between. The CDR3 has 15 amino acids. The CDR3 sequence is CASSQMNRVFSEAFF. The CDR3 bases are TGTGCCAGCAGCCAAATGAACAGGGTTTTCAGTGAAGCTTTCTTT.

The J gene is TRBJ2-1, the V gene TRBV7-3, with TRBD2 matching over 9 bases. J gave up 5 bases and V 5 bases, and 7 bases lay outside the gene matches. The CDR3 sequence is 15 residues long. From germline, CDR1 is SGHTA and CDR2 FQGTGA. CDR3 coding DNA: TGTGCCAGCAGCACAGTAGCGGGGGAGGACAATGAGCAGTTCTTC. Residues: CASSTVAGEDNEQFF.

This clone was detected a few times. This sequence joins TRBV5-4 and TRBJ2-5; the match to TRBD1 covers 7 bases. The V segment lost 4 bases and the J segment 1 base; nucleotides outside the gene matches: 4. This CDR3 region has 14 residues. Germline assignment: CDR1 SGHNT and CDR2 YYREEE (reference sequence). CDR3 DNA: TGTGCCAGCAGCCCAGGGGGTACCCAAGAGACCCAGTACTTC. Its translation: CASSPGGTQETQYF.

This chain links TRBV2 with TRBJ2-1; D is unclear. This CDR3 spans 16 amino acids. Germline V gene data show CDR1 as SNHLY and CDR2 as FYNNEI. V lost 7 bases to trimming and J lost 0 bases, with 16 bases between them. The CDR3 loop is CASTLFPAASYNEQFF. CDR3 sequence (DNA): TGTGCCAGCACCCTTTTTCCTGCGGCCTCCTACAATGAGCAGTTCTTC.

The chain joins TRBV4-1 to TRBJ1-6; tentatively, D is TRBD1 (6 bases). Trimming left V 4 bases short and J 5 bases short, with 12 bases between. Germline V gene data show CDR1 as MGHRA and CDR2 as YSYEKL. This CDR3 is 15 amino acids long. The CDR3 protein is CASSPKTGNNSPLHF. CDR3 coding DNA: TGCGCCAGCAGCCCTAAAACAGGGAATAATTCACCCCTCCACTTT.

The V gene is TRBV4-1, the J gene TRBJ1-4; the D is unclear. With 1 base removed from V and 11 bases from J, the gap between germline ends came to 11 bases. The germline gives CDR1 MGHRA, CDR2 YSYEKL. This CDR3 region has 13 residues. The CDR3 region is CASSQGPTPKLFF. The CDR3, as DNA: TGCGCCAGCAGCCAAGGTCCTACTCCGAAACTGTTTTTT.

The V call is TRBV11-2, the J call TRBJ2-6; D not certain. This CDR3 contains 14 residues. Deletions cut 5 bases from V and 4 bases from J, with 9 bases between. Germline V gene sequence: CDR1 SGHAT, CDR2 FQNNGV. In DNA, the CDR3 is TGTGCCAGCAGCATTACACCCGGGGCCAACGTCCTGACTTTC. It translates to CASSITPGANVLTF.

For the CDR3, the DNA is TGTGCCAGCAGCCCTAGTCGGCGGGGGGCGGACTATGGCTACACCTTC. Its translation is CASSPSRRGADYGYTF. The chain carries TRBV7-3 and TRBJ1-2; D is possibly TRBD1 (6 bases). V shed 5 bases and J shed 3 bases, with 19 bases lying between them. CDR1 is SGHTA and CDR2 is FQGTGA in the germline V gene. The CDR3 spans 16 residues.

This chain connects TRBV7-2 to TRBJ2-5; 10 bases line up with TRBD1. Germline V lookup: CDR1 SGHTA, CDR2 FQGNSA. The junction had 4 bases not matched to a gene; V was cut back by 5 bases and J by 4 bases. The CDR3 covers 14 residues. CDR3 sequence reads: CASSPRQGAETQYF. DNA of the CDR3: TGTGCCAGCAGCCCCCGACAGGGGGCAGAGACCCAGTACTTC.

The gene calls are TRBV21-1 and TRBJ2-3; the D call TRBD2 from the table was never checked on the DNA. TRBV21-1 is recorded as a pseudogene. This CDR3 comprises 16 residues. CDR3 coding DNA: TGTGCCAGCAGCAAAGGTTCGGGGGACCCCACAGATACGCAGTATTTT. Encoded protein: CASSKGSGDPTDTQYF.

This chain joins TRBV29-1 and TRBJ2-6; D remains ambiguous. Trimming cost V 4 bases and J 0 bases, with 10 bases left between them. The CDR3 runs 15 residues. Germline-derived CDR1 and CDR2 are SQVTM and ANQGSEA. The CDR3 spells CSVGALTSGANVLTF. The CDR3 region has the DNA TGCAGCGTTGGGGCCCTCACCTCTGGGGCCAACGTCCTGACTTTC.

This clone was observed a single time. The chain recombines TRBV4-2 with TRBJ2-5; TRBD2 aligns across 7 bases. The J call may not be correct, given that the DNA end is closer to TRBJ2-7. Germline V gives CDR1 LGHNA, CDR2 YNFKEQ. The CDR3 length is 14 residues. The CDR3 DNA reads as TGTGCCAGCAGCCAAGGGACTAGTACCTACGAGCAGTACTTC. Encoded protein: CASSQGTSTYEQYF.

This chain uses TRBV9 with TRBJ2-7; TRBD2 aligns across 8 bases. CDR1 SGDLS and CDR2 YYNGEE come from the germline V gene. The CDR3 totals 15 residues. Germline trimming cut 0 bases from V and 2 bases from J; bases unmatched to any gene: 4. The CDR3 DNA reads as TGTGCCAGCAGCGTAGAAGCGGGGGTTACCTACGAGCAGTACTTC. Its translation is CASSVEAGVTYEQYF.

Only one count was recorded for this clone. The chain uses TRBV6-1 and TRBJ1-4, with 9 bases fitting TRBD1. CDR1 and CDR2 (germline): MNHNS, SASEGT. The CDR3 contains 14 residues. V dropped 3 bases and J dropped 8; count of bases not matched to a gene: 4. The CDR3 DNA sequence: TGTGCCAGCAGTGAGGGACAGGGCGGCGAAAAACTGTTTTTT. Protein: CASSEGQGGEKLFF.

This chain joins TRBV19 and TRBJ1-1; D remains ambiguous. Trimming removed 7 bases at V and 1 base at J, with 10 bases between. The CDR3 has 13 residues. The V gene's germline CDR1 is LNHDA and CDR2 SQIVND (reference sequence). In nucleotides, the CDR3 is TGTGCCAGTAAGAGTCGATCGAACACTGAAGCTTTCTTT. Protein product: CASKSRSNTEAFF.

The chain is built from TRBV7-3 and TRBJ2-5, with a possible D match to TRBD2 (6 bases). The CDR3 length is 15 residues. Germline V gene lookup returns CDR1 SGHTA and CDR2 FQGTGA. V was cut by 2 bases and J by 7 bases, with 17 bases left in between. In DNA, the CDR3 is TGTGCCAGCAGCTTAGCGCGGTCTAGCGAGGGGACCCAGTACTTC. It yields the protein CASSLARSSEGTQYF.

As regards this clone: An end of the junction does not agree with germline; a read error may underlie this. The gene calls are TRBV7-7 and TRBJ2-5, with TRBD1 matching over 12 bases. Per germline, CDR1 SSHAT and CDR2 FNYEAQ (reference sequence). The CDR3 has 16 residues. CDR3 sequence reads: CASSLLGQGAGETQYF. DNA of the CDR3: TGTGCTAGCAGTTTGTTGGGACAGGGGGCAGGAGAGACCCAGTACTTC.

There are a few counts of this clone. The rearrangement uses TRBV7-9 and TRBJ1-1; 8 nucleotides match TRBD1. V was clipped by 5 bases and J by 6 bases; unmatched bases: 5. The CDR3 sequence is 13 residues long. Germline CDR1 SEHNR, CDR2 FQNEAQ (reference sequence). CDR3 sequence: CASSPDRAAEAFF. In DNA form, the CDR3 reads TGTGCCAGCAGCCCGGACAGGGCGGCTGAAGCTTTCTTT.

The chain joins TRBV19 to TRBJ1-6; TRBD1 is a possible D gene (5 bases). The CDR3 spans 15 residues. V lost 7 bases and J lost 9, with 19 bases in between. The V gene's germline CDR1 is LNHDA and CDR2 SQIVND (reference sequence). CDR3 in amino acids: CASKEAGQPFSPLHF. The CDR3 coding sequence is TGTGCCAGTAAGGAAGCAGGGCAACCCTTTTCACCCCTCCACTTT.

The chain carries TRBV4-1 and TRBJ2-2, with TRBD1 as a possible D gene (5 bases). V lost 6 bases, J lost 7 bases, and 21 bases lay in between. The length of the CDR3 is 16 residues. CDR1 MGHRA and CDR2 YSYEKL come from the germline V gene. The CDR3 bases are TGCGCCAGCAGACCGACAGTGAACCGAAATGGCGGGGAGCTGTTTTTT. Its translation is CASRPTVNRNGGELFF.

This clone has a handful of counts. CDR3 amino acids: CASSPPQSQGSYGYTF. CDR3 in DNA: TGTGCCAGCAGCCCCCCCCAATCACAGGGCTCCTATGGCTACACCTTC. The gene calls are TRBV5-4 and TRBJ1-2, with D possibly being TRBD1 (6 bases). CDR3 size: 16 residues. V was shortened by 4 bases and J by 4 bases, with 20 bases between the two germline ends. CDR1 SGHNT and CDR2 YYREEE come from the germline V gene (reference sequence).

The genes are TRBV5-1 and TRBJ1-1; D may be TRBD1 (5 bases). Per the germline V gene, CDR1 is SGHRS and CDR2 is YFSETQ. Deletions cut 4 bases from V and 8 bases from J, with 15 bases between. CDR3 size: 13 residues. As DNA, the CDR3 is TGCGCCAGCAGCCCCGCGGGGGACGGAGAAGCTTTCTTT. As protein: CASSPAGDGEAFF.

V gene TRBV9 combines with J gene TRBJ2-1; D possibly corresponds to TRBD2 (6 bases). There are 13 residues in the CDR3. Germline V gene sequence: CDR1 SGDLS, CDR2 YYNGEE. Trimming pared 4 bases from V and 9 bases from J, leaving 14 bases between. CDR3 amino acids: CASSPLRGGEQFF. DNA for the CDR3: TGTGCCAGCAGCCCCCTAAGGGGAGGTGAGCAGTTCTTC.

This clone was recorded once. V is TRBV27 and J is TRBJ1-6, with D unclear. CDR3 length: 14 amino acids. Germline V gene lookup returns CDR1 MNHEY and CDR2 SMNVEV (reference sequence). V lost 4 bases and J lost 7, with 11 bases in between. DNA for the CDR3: TGTGCCAGCAGTTCCGGACTATTAAATTCACCCCTCCACTTT. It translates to CASSSGLLNSPLHF.

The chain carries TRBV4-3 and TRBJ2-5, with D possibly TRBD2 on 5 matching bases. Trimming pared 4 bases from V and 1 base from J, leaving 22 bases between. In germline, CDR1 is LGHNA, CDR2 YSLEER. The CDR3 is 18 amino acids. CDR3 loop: CASSLATQPGLGQETQYF. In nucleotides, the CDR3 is TGCGCCAGCAGCCTCGCGACACAGCCAGGACTGGGCCAAGAGACCCAGTACTTC.

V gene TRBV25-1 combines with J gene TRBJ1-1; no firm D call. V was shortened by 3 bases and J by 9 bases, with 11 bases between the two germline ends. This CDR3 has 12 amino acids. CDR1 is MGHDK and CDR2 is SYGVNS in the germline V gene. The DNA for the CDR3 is TGTGCCAGCAGTGATCTCGGGGAACAAGCTTTCTTT. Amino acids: CASSDLGEQAFF. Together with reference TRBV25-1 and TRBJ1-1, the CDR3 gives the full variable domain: EADIYQTPRYLVIGTGKKITLECSQTMGHDKMYWYQQDPGMELHLIHYSYGVNSTEKGDLSSESTVSRIRTEHFPLTLESARPSHTSQYLCASSDLGEQAFFGQGTRLTVV.

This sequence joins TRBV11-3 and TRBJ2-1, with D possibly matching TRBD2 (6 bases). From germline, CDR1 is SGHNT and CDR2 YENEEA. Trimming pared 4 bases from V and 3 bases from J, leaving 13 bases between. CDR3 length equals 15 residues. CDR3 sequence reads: CASSSDGGFYNEQFF. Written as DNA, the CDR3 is TGTGCCAGCAGCTCTGACGGGGGATTCTACAATGAGCAGTTCTTC.

The CDR3 DNA reads as TGTGCCAGCAGCTTAGGAGGGGGTAGAGGCTACACCTTC. Encoded protein: CASSLGGGRGYTF. The chain joins TRBV7-9 to TRBJ1-2, with D possibly TRBD1 on 6 matching bases. This CDR3 contains 13 residues. Per germline, CDR1 SEHNR and CDR2 FQNEAQ (reference sequence). The ends were cut back, 1 base at V and 8 bases at J, with 11 bases in the middle.

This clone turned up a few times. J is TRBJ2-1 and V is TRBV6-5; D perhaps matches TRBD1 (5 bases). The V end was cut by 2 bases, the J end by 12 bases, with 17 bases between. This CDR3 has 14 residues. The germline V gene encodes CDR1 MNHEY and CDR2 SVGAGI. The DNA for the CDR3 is TGTGCCAGCAGTTACGACCCCGAAAGGGGTGGGCAGTTCTTC. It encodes CASSYDPERGGQFF.

For the CDR3, the DNA is TGTGCCAGCAGAATGCGCAGGGTAAACAATGAGCAGTTCTTC. As protein: CASRMRRVNNEQFF. The gene calls are TRBV6-5 and TRBJ2-1; maybe TRBD1 (5 bases). V lost 6 bases and J 5 bases, leaving 14 bases between the germline ends. There are 14 residues in the CDR3. CDR1 is MNHEY and CDR2 is SVGAGI in the germline V gene.